What follows is one T cell receptor beta chain and its context. Germline assignment: CDR1 SGHNT and CDR2 YYREEE (reference sequence). V was trimmed by 3 bases and J by 1 base, leaving 16 bases between them. This CDR3 has 16 amino acids. The data derive from a study of T cell changes during pregnancy in multiple sclerosis. Sequenced by immunoSEQ multiplex PCR; TCRdb stores in-frame clones only, minus some. The data contain more than 75,000 clones, approximately 94% of them seen just once; the ten biggest clones take up 2.5%. V and J are TRBV5-4 and TRBJ1-1; a possible D gene is TRBD1 (6 bases). The receptor comes from a female donor with multiple sclerosis, enrolled in a pregnancy study. The input for sequencing was peripheral blood, taken in the third trimester of pregnancy. The CDR3 is CASSWGLRGSNTEAFF. CDR3 coding DNA: TGTGCCAGCAGCTGGGGGCTTCGAGGGTCGAACACTGAAGCTTTCTTT.